What follows is one TCR beta chain and its context. The target antigen is unknown. The data are from a study of shared clonotypes between healthy human individuals. Data came from immunoSEQ multiplex PCR; TCRdb stores just in-frame clones and leaves some out. The sample lists roughly 2.2 million clones; roughly 90% were seen once. V lost 11 bases to trimming and J lost 7 bases, with 21 bases between them. In germline, CDR1 is SNHLY, CDR2 FYNNEI. The CDR3 is 14 residues long. Study results and caveats: Generation of non-shared clonotypes was less probable than generation of clonotypes shared by all four donors. Memory subsets had estimated richness that was generally smaller than that of naive subsets.

The chain is built from TRBV2 and TRBJ2-4; D is uncertain. This clonotype was sampled from a man between 18 and 35 years old in good health. Some clones in this sample may be carry-over from other donors' samples. Specimen: naive CD4+ T cells from PBMCs. Documented subset: CD45RA+ positively selected. This CDR3 reads CASIFGVMGNIQYF. The CDR3 DNA follows: TGTGCCTCCATTTTTGGGGTCATGGGGAACATTCAGTACTTC.